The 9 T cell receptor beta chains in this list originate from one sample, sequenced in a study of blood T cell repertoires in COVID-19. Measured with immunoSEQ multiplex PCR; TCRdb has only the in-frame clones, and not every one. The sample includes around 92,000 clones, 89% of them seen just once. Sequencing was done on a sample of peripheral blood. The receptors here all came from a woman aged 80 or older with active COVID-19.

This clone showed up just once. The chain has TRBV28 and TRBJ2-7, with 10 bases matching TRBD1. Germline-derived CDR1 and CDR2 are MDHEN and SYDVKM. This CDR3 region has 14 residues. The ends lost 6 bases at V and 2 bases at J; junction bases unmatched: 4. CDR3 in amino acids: CASRGQGTTYEQYF. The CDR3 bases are TGTGCCAGCAGGGGACAGGGGACTACCTACGAGCAGTACTTC.

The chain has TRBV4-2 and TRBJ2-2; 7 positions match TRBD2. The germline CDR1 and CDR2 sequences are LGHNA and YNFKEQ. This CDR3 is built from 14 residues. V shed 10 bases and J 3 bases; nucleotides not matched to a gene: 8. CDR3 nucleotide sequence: TGTGCCACCTCCGGACTAGTTGACACCGGGGAGCTGTTTTTT. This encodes CATSGLVDTGELFF.

The CDR3 region is CSVVDSPNTGELFF. CDR3 sequence (DNA): TGCAGCGTGGTGGACAGTCCGAACACCGGGGAGCTGTTTTTT. The rearrangement uses TRBV29-1 and TRBJ2-2, with D possibly matching TRBD1 (6 bases). The germline CDR1 and CDR2 sequences are SQVTM and ANQGSEA. This CDR3 region has 14 residues. Trimming shortened V by 6 bases and J by 0 bases, and 11 bases separated the two germline ends.

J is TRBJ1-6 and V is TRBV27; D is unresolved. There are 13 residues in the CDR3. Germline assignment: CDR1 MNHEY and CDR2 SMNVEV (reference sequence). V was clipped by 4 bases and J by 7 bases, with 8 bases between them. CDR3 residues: CASSYSHNSPLHF. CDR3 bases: TGTGCCAGCAGTTACAGCCACAATTCACCCCTCCACTTT.

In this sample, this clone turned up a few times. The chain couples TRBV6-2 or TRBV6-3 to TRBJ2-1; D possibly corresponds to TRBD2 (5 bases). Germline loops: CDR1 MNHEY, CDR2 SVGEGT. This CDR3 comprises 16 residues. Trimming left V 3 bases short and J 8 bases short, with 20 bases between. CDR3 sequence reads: CASSYRMESISDEQFF. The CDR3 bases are TGTGCCAGCAGTTATAGGATGGAGTCTATTAGCGATGAGCAGTTCTTC.

The CDR3 reads CASSLRPLGVGTDTQYF. The DNA for the CDR3 is TGTGCCAGCAGCTTGCGGCCCCTAGGGGTTGGCACAGATACGCAGTATTTT. V is TRBV11-3 and J is TRBJ2-3, with a possible D match to TRBD1 (5 bases). V dropped 3 bases and J dropped 1 base, with 17 bases sitting between them. The germline V gene has CDR1 SGHNT and CDR2 YENEEA. This CDR3 is 17 amino acids long.

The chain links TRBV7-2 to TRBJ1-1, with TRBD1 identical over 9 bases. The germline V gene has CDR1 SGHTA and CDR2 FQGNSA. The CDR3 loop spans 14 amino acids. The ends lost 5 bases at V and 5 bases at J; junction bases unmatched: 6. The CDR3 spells CASSLKDRGTEAFF. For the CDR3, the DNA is TGTGCCAGCAGCCTAAAAGACAGGGGGACTGAAGCTTTCTTT.

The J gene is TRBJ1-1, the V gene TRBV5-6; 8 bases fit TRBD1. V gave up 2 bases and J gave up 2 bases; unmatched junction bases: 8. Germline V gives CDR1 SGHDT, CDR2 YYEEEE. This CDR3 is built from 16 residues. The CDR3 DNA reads TGTGCCAGCAGCTTAAGAGGAGGACAGGGAAACACTGAAGCTTTCTTT. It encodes CASSLRGGQGNTEAFF.

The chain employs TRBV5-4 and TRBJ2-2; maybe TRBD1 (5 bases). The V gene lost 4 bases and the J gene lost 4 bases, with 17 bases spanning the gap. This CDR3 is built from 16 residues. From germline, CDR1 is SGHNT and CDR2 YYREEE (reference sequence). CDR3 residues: CASSDRTSWSTGELFF. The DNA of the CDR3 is TGTGCCAGCAGCGACCGGACATCTTGGAGCACCGGGGAGCTGTTTTTT.